These 15 T cell receptor beta chains share one sample of origin, sequenced in a study of blood T cells in healthy people across ages (dated by TCRdb to 2015 to 2017). The library was built by means of 5' RACE. These reads were obtained on an Illumina HiSeq 2500. A second about 7 to 12 cycle PCR used a sample-barcoded 5' primer and a J-beta primer mix. Using fastp at Q25 and MiXCR, TCRdb reprocessed the public reads and kept productive beta chains. CDR3 protein duplicates are merged, each entry listing the most common genes and DNA. Within this sample are fewer than 900,000 distinct CDR3 sequences, with roughly 49% of them counted one time only. The leading ten clones occupy 25% to 35% of the sample. Source material: blood. These receptors came from an older woman in good health.

CDR3 nucleotide sequence: TGCGCCAGCAGCCTGGTGGTACAGGTCCTTCGGAATGAAAAACTGTTTTTT. The encoded protein is CASSLVVQVLRNEKLFF. The chain is built from TRBV4-1 and TRBJ1-4, with D possibly being TRBD1 (5 bases). The CDR3 is 17 residues long. V was clipped by 4 bases and J by 5 bases, with 20 bases between them. Looked up from germline, CDR1 is MGHRA and CDR2 is YSYEKL.

This clonotype was found a few times. The gene calls are TRBV5-1 and TRBJ1-1; D uncertain. This CDR3 is 15 amino acids long. The V gene lost 4 bases and the J gene lost 0 bases, with 13 bases spanning the gap. The germline V gene has CDR1 SGHRS and CDR2 YFSETQ. This CDR3 reads CASSRSATMNTEAFF. In nucleotides, the CDR3 is TGCGCCAGCAGCCGGTCGGCAACAATGAACACTGAAGCTTTCTTT.

In its sample, this clonotype was seen a few times. This chain links TRBV12-3 or TRBV12-4 with TRBJ2-7, with TRBD2 identical over 11 bases. CDR3 length: 14 amino acids. The trim removed 7 bases at V and 2 bases at J, leaving 4 bases unmatched. CDR3 in amino acids: CASTPSGRPYEQYF. Here the CDR3 DNA reads TGTGCCAGCACCCCTAGCGGGAGGCCCTACGAGCAGTACTTC.

The chain has TRBV4-3 and TRBJ2-2; 7 bases map to TRBD1. The germline V gene has CDR1 LGHNA and CDR2 YSLEER. The CDR3 loop spans 15 amino acids. Losses at the gene ends were 2 bases for V and 4 bases for J; bases not matched to a gene: 4. The CDR3 coding sequence is TGCGCCAGCAGCCAATTGACAGGGACCACCGGGGAGCTGTTTTTT. Residues: CASSQLTGTTGELFF.

The chain couples TRBV5-4 to TRBJ1-2; D might be TRBD1 (6 bases). Germline V gene sequence: CDR1 SGHNT, CDR2 YYREEE (reference sequence). Trimming took off 0 bases at V and 4 bases at J, with 19 bases between the two ends. The CDR3 extends over 17 amino acids. The CDR3, as DNA: TGTGCCAGCAGCTTGGATCCCCCACGGGGGCGCGTCTATGGCTACACCTTC. Its translation: CASSLDPPRGRVYGYTF.

This chain joins TRBV30 and TRBJ2-4, with 12 bases identical to TRBD1. The CDR3 sequence is 16 residues long. Germline trimming cut 2 bases from V and 8 bases from J; bases unmatched to any gene: 10. Germline V lookup: CDR1 GTSNPN, CDR2 SVGIG (reference sequence). The CDR3 reads CAWSSGTGGNGDIQYF. In DNA, the CDR3 is TGTGCCTGGAGTTCCGGGACAGGGGGCAATGGGGACATTCAGTACTTC.

The gene calls are TRBV29-1 and TRBJ2-1, with 10 positions matching TRBD1. The CDR3 extends over 14 amino acids. The V gene's germline CDR1 is SQVTM and CDR2 ANQGSEA. V lost 7 bases to trimming and J lost 4 bases; unmatched junction nucleotides: 7. In nucleotides, the CDR3 is TGCAGCGGTCTCCGGGACAGGGGATACAATGAGCAGTTCTTC. Amino acids: CSGLRDRGYNEQFF.

The chain has TRBV25-1 and TRBJ2-1; 8 nucleotides line up with TRBD2. Germline loops: CDR1 MGHDK, CDR2 SYGVNS. CDR3 length: 17 residues. Trimming cost V 3 bases and J 0 bases; bases outside gene matches: 7. This chain's CDR3 is CASSDGREGTSYNEQFF. Here the CDR3 DNA reads TGTGCCAGCAGTGATGGACGGGAGGGAACCTCCTACAATGAGCAGTTCTTC.

The chain recombines TRBV27 with TRBJ2-2; 13 bases line up with TRBD2. With V trimmed by 4 bases and J by 0 bases, 2 bases remained unmatched. The CDR3 has 17 amino acids. Per the germline V gene, CDR1 is MNHEY and CDR2 is SMNVEV (reference sequence). The CDR3 DNA reads as TGTGCCAGCAGTTCCACTAGCGGGAGGGCGAACACCGGGGAGCTGTTTTTT. Its protein is CASSSTSGRANTGELFF.

This clonotype was counted between two and nine times. The rearrangement joins TRBV18 to TRBJ2-7, with D tentatively TRBD1 (5 bases). The germline V gene has CDR1 KGHSH and CDR2 LQKENI. This CDR3 has 15 amino acids. With 0 bases removed from V and 3 bases from J, the gap between germline ends came to 12 bases. CDR3 loop: CASSPPSRQFYEQYF. CDR3 in DNA: TGTGCCAGCTCACCACCCTCGAGACAGTTCTACGAGCAGTACTTC.

This clonotype was observed a few times. V and J are TRBV18 and TRBJ2-7; 7 bases are shared with TRBD1. Looked up from germline, CDR1 is KGHSH and CDR2 is LQKENI. The CDR3 is made up of 15 amino acids. With 2 bases clipped from V and 2 bases from J, the junction kept 6 bases outside the gene matches. CDR3 amino acids: CASSPTRDSTYEQYF. As DNA, the CDR3 is TGTGCCAGCTCACCAACCCGGGACAGTACCTACGAGCAGTACTTC.

This sequence joins TRBV10-3 and TRBJ2-5, with 8 bases that match TRBD2. The J call may be wrong; the DNA end is better matched by TRBJ2-7. The CDR3 totals 15 residues. Germline assignment: CDR1 ENHRY and CDR2 SYGVKD. The CDR3 nucleotides read TGTGCCATCAGGGGGACTAGTGCCCTAGGGGGCGAGCAGTACTTC. Encoded protein: CAIRGTSALGGEQYF.

The V and J genes are TRBV5-5 and TRBJ2-5; no reliable D call. Looked up from germline, CDR1 is SGHKS and CDR2 is YYEKEE (reference sequence). This CDR3 has 13 amino acids. V was cut by 0 bases and J by 11 bases, with 14 bases left in between. This CDR3 is CASSLAPQNEQYF. Here the CDR3 DNA reads TGTGCCAGCAGCTTGGCCCCACAGAATGAGCAGTACTTC.

CDR3 loop: CASSLGGIGYTF. The CDR3, as DNA: TGTGCCAGCAGCTTAGGAGGAATTGGCTACACCTTC. J is TRBJ1-2 and V is TRBV7-2, with unresolved D. Germline V gene data show CDR1 as SGHTA and CDR2 as FQGNSA. The V and J ends lost 1 base and 7 bases respectively, with 7 bases between them. The CDR3 has 12 residues.

The chain has TRBV20-1 and TRBJ1-6; tentative D call: TRBD1 (5 bases). The CDR3 runs 14 residues. The germline gives CDR1 DFQATT, CDR2 SNEGSKA (reference sequence). The V end lost 3 bases, the J end lost 9 bases, and 15 bases lay between the germline ends. DNA for the CDR3: TGCAGTGCTAGCCCGGACCCTGGGGGTTCACCCCTCCACTTT. Protein: CSASPDPGGSPLHF.